Detailed here is one T cell receptor (beta chain). A second nested PCR with blocking oligonucleotides suppressed unpaired genes. Each emulsion RT-PCR master mix held 5,000-250,000 T cells with C-region, Stepout and V-region primers. TCRdb re-called the emulsion pairing reads through MiXCR, storing one row per CDR3 protein. The sample has tens of thousands of distinct CDR3 sequences, about 50% seen once. The expanded emulsion RT-PCR method captured paired alpha and beta chains from CD8+ T cells. The sample is drawn from a study of T cell repertoires in breast cancer. CDR1 SQVTM and CDR2 ANQGSEA come from the germline V gene. V dropped 0 bases and J dropped 2; count of bases not matched to a gene: 6. CDR3 length equals 15 residues.

The origin of this receptor is a pool of human donors with breast cancer or a healthy control (not recorded which). What was sequenced was CD8+ T cells. The chain carries TRBV29-1 and TRBJ2-7; 8 bases agree with TRBD2. CDR3 nucleotides: TGCAGCGTTGAAGATCCACTAGCGGAACCCTACGAGCAGTACTTC. Amino acid sequence: CSVEDPLAEPYEQYF.